This TCR beta chain was recorded in a study of T-cell reconstitution after alpha-beta-depleted transplantation in children. The sample holds many counts of this clonotype. No antigen is known for it. Study conclusions and caveats: After one year, T-cell counts and TCRbeta diversity mostly came from new T cells.

Unique molecular identifiers were used to barcode this TCRbeta library. MiXCR, applied by TCRdb to the PCR reads, yields one record per CDR3 protein. Seen here are 210,000 or so distinct CDR3 sequences, around 9.9% observed once, and the top ten hold 28%. The J segment lost 12 bases and the V segment lost 4 bases, leaving 7 bases of the junction unmatched. The CDR3 consists of 13 residues. CDR1 and CDR2 (germline): SGHRS, YFSETQ. Sequences were derived from PBMCs, sampled before TCRalphabeta/CD19-depleted stem cell transplant. This receptor was identified in a child less than two years old with acute myeloid leukemia, due to receive a stem cell transplant. V gene TRBV5-1 combines with J gene TRBJ2-6; 7 nucleotides agree with TRBD1. CDR3 loop: CASSLGQEGVLTF. The CDR3 nucleotides are TGCGCCAGCAGCCTTGGACAGGAAGGCGTCCTGACTTTC.